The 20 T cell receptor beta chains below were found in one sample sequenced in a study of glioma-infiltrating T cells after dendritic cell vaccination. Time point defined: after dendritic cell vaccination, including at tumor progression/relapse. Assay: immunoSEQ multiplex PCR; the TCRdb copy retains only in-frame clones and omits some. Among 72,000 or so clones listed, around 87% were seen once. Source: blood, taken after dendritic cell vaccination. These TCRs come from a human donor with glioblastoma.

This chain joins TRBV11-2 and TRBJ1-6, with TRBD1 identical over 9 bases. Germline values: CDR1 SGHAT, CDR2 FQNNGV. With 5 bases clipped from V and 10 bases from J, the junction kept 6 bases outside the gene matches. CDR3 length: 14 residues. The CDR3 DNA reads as TGTGCCAGCAGCCCACAGGGGGCTGGGTCACCCCTCCACTTT. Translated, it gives CASSPQGAGSPLHF.

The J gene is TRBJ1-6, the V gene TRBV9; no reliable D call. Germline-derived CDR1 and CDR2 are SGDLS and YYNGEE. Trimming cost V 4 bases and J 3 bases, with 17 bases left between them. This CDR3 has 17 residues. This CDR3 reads CASSISIMGDYNSPLHF. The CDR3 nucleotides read TGTGCCAGCAGCATAAGTATTATGGGAGACTATAATTCACCCCTCCACTTT.

The CDR3 coding sequence is TGTGCCAGCAGCGTAGGGGGACTAGCGGGGGAGCTGTTTTTT. Translated: CASSVGGLAGELFF. This chain uses TRBV9 with TRBJ2-2; 10 nucleotides align to TRBD2. Germline CDR1 SGDLS, CDR2 YYNGEE. The V segment lost 0 bases and the J segment 8 bases; nucleotides outside the gene matches: 1. The CDR3 sequence is 14 residues long.

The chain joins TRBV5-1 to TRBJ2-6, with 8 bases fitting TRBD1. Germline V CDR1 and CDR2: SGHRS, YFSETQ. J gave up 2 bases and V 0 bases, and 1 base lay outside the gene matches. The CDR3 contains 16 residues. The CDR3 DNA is TGCGCCAGCAGCTTGGACAGGGGGACTGGGGCCAACGTCCTGACTTTC. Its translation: CASSLDRGTGANVLTF.

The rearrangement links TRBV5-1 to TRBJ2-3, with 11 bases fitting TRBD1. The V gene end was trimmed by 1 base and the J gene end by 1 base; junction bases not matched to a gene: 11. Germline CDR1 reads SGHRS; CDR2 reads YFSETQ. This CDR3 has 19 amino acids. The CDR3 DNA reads TGCGCCAGCAGCTTGCGGGGTATGACGGGACAGGGGGGCACAGATACGCAGTATTTT. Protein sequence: CASSLRGMTGQGGTDTQYF.

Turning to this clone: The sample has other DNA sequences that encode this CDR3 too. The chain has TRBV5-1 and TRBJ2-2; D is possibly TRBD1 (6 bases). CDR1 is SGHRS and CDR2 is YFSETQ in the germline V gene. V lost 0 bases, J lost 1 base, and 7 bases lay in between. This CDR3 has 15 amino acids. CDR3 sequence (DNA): TGCGCCAGCAGCTTGGTAGGGGGGAACACCGGGGAGCTGTTTTTT. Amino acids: CASSLVGGNTGELFF.

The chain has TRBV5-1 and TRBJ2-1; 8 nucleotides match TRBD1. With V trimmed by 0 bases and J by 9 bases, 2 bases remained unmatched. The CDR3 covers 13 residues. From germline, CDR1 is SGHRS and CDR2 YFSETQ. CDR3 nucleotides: TGCGCCAGCAGCTTGGCCCAGGGGGCTGAGCAGTTCTTC. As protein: CASSLAQGAEQFF. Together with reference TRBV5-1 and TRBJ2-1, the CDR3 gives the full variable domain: KAGVTQTPRYLIKTRGQQVTLSCSPISGHRSVSWYQQTPGQGLQFLFEYFSETQRNKGNFPGRFSGRQFSNSRSEMNVSTLELGDSALYLCASSLAQGAEQFFGPGTRLTVL.

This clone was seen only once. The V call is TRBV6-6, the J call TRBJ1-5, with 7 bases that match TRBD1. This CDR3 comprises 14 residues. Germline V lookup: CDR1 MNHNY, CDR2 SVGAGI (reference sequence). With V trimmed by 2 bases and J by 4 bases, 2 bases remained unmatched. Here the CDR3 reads CASSYTQGNQPQHF. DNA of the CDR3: TGTGCCAGCAGTTACACACAGGGGAATCAGCCCCAGCATTTT.

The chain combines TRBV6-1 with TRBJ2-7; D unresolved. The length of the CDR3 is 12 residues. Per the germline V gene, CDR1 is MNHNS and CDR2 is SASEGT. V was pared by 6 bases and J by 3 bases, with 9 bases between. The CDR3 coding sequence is TGTGCCAGCAGGGCTCCCAACTACGAGCAGTACTTC. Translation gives CASRAPNYEQYF.

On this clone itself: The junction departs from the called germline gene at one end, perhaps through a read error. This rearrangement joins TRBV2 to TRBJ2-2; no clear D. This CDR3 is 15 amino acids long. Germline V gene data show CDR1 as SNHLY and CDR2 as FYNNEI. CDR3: CASREAFTNTGELFF. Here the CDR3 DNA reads TGTGCCAGCAGGGAAGCTTTCACGAACACCGGGGAGCTGTTTTTT.

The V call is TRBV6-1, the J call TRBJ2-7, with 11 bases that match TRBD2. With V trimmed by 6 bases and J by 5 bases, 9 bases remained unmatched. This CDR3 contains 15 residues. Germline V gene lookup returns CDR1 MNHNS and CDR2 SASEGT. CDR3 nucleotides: TGTGCCAGCAGCACCGGGACTAGCGGTCCAGACGAGCAGTACTTC. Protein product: CASSTGTSGPDEQYF.

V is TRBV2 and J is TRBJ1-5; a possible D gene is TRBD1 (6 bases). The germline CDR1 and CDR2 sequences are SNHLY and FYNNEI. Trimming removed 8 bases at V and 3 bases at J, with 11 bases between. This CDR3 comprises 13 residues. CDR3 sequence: CASRGQPNQPQHF. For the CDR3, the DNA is TGTGCCAGCCGAGGACAGCCCAATCAGCCCCAGCATTTT.

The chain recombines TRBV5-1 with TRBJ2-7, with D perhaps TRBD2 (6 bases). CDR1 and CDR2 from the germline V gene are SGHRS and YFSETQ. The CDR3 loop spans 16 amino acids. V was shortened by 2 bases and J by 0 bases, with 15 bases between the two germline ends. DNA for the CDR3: TGCGCCAGCAGCTTTTCCCGACTCGGGAGCTCCTACGAGCAGTACTTC. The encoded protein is CASSFSRLGSSYEQYF.

DNA of the CDR3: TGTGCCACCAGCAGAGGCGGGACGATCTACGAGCAGTACTTC. Protein: CATSRGGTIYEQYF. The chain is built from TRBV15 and TRBJ2-7, with D possibly being TRBD2 (6 bases). Trimming removed 1 base at V and 3 bases at J, with 10 bases between. CDR1 is LNHNV, CDR2 YYDKDF, per germline (reference sequence). The CDR3 contains 14 residues.

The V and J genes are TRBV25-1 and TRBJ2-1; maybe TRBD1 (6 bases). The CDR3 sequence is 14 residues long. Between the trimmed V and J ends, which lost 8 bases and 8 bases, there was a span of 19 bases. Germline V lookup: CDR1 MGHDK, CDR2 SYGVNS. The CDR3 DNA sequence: TGTGCCAGCGGCCACAGGGTCCTCTTTGATGAGCAGTTCTTC. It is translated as CASGHRVLFDEQFF.

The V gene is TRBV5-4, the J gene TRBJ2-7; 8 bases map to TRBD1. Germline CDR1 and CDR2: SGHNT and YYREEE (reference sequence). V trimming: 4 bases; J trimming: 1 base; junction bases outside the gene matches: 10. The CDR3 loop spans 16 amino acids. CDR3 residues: CASSPQGGQVSYEQYF. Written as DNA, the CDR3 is TGTGCCAGCAGCCCCCAGGGGGGACAGGTGTCCTACGAGCAGTACTTC.

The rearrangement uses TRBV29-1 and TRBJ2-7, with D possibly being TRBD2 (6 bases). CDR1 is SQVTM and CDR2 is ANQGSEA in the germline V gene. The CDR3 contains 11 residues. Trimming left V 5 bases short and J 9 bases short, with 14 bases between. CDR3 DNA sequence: TGCAGCGTTCAGACGGGAGCGTCGCAGTACTTC. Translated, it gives CSVQTGASQYF.

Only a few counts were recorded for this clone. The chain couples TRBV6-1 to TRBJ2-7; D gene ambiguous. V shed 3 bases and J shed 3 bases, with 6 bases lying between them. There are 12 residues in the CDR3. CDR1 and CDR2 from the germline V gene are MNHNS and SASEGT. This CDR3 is CASSDSLYEQYF. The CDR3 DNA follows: TGTGCCAGCAGTGACAGTCTCTACGAGCAGTACTTC.

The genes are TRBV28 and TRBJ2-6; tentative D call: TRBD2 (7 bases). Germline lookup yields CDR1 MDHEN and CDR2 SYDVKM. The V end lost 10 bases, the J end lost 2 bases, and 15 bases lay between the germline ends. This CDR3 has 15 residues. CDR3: CATRQGGAGANVLTF. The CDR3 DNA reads TGTGCCACCCGGCAAGGGGGGGCTGGGGCCAACGTCCTGACTTTC.

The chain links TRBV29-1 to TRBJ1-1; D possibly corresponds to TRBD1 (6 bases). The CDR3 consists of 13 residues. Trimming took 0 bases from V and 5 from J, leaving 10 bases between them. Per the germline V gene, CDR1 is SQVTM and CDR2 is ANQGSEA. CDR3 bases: TGCAGCGTTGAAGATCTTCAGGGGACTGAAGCTTTCTTT. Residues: CSVEDLQGTEAFF.